The 26 T cell receptor beta chains below come from one sample, sequenced in a study of T cells after yellow fever vaccination. Using its own MiXCR run on the 5' RACE reads, TCRdb lists one record per CDR3 protein. The repertoire includes under 400,000 distinct CDR3 sequences, 11% of them detected once, and more than 15% sits in the top ten. Sequencing used PBMCs, obtained on the day of the first yellow fever vaccination. The receptors here all came from a man aged 18 to 29 who received the YFV17D yellow fever vaccine.

To note about this clonotype: Since a much larger clone is just one base distant, this may be a read error. The rearrangement joins TRBV2 to TRBJ2-2; no definite D call. Germline V lookup: CDR1 SNHLY, CDR2 FYNNEI. The CDR3 contains 12 residues. The CDR3 loop is CAGSYVPGELFF. Here the CDR3 DNA reads TGTGCCGGCAGTTACGTCCCCGGGGAGCTGTTTTTT.

The gene calls are TRBV4-1 and TRBJ1-1; D is uncertain. Germline CDR1 reads MGHRA; CDR2 reads YSYEKL. The CDR3 contains 15 residues. With 1 base removed from V and 0 bases from J, the gap between germline ends came to 9 bases. The DNA for the CDR3 is TGCGCCAGCAGCCAAGGTTCCCGGCTGAACACTGAAGCTTTCTTT. This gives the protein CASSQGSRLNTEAFF.

The V gene is TRBV4-3, the J gene TRBJ1-4; D gene unclear. Germline V gene sequence: CDR1 LGHNA, CDR2 YSLEER. With 8 bases removed from V and 5 bases from J, the gap between germline ends came to 9 bases. CDR3 length: 12 amino acids. CDR3 region: CASGGMNEKLFF. The CDR3 nucleotides read TGCGCCAGCGGAGGGATGAATGAAAAACTGTTTTTT.

This clonotype was counted only a few times. The gene calls are TRBV5-1 and TRBJ1-1; D is unresolved. This CDR3 is 13 amino acids long. Germline V lookup: CDR1 SGHRS, CDR2 YFSETQ. V lost 1 base and J lost 5, with 9 bases in between. The DNA of the CDR3 is TGCGCCAGCAGCTTGTCCCAGACAACTGAAGCTTTCTTT. Translation: CASSLSQTTEAFF.

There are a few counts of this clonotype. Here the CDR3 DNA reads TGCGCCAGCAGCTGGGGGGGGCTAAACACCGGGGAGCTGTTTTTT. It specifies CASSWGGLNTGELFF. This chain connects TRBV5-1 to TRBJ2-2; a weak D match, TRBD2 (7 bases). Germline CDR1 and CDR2: SGHRS and YFSETQ. This CDR3 region has 15 residues. V gave up 3 bases and J gave up 2 bases, with 11 bases separating them.

The sample holds many counts of this clonotype. The chain is built from TRBV4-3 and TRBJ1-5; 7 bases line up with TRBD1. The CDR3 runs to 13 residues. CDR1 and CDR2 (germline): LGHNA, YSLEER. The trim removed 4 bases at V and 6 bases at J, leaving 3 bases unmatched. CDR3 sequence (DNA): TGCGCCAGCAGCCCGACAGGGATTCAGCCCCAGCATTTT. Protein: CASSPTGIQPQHF.

With respect to this clonotype: Sequence at one end of the junction differs from germline and may be a read error. This chain links TRBV7-3 with TRBJ2-1, with D perhaps TRBD1 (7 bases). The length of the CDR3 is 16 residues. Germline CDR1 SGHTA, CDR2 FQGTGA. The CDR3 region is CANSQGGYSSYNEQFF. The DNA for the CDR3 is TGTGCCAACAGCCAGGGGGGCTACAGCTCCTACAATGAGCAGTTCTTC.

This clonotype was counted between two and nine times. The chain recombines TRBV6-1 with TRBJ2-7, with D possibly TRBD2 on 5 matching bases. V was pared by 2 bases and J by 4 bases, with 6 bases between. CDR1 MNHNS and CDR2 SASEGT come from the germline V gene. This CDR3 has 12 residues. CDR3 DNA sequence: TGTGCCAGCAGTGAACGGGGTTACGAGCAGTACTTC. Its protein product is CASSERGYEQYF.

This clonotype was seen a few times. The CDR3 DNA follows: TGTGCCAGCAGCTTAGAGGGGGGCGGCAGGAGCTACTCTGGGGCCAACGTCCTGACTTTC. Translated, it gives CASSLEGGGRSYSGANVLTF. The chain combines TRBV7-8 with TRBJ2-6; D might be TRBD1 or TRBD2, each matching 6 bases. Trimming cost V 1 base and J 0 bases, with 19 bases left between them. Germline CDR1 and CDR2: SGHVS and FQNEAQ. The CDR3 covers 20 residues. The full variable domain, with the rest looked up from reference TRBV7-8 and TRBJ2-6, is GAGVSQSPRYKVAKRGQDVALRCDPISGHVSLFWYQQALGQGPEFLTYFQNEAQLDKSGLPSDRFFAERPEGSVSTLKIQRTQQEDSAVYLCASSLEGGGRSYSGANVLTFGAGSRLTVL.

A few counts support this clonotype. The chain recombines TRBV6-2 or TRBV6-3 with TRBJ2-6, with 8 bases matching TRBD1. The V gene's germline CDR1 is MNHEY and CDR2 SVGEGT. This CDR3 spans 17 amino acids. With 11 bases clipped from V and 0 bases from J, the junction kept 12 bases outside the gene matches. CDR3 sequence reads: CAGSRTGYLSGANVLTF. In DNA, the CDR3 is TGTGCCGGTTCACGGACAGGGTACCTCTCTGGGGCCAACGTCCTGACTTTC.

This clonotype was seen more than once but under ten times. V and J are TRBV30 and TRBJ2-2; tentatively, D is TRBD1 (6 bases). The CDR3 is 15 amino acids. Germline V gene lookup returns CDR1 GTSNPN and CDR2 SVGIG (reference sequence). Trimming pared 2 bases from V and 3 bases from J, leaving 13 bases between. The CDR3 loop reads CAWSPGQYHTGELFF. The CDR3, as DNA: TGTGCCTGGAGTCCCGGACAGTACCACACCGGGGAGCTGTTTTTT.

This sequence joins TRBV7-3 and TRBJ2-2, with 8 positions matching TRBD2. This CDR3 has 15 amino acids. Germline lookup yields CDR1 SGHTA and CDR2 FQGTGA. After removal of 5 bases from V and 6 bases from J, the junction contained 8 bases not matched to a gene. CDR3 residues: CASSRSGGGSGELFF. The CDR3 bases are TGTGCCAGCAGCCGTTCGGGGGGGGGCTCCGGGGAGCTGTTTTTT.

This clonotype was seen a few times. The V call is TRBV7-8, the J call TRBJ2-7, with D possibly being TRBD1 (5 bases). Germline-derived CDR1 and CDR2 are SGHVS and FQNEAQ. This CDR3 is 12 amino acids long. V was trimmed by 3 bases and J by 6 bases, leaving 9 bases between them. CDR3 sequence (DNA): TGTGCCAGCAGCTTCGGCAGGGCCGAGCAGTACTTC. It translates to CASSFGRAEQYF.

A few counts support this clonotype. V usage is TRBV6-1 and J usage is TRBJ2-7; the match to TRBD1 covers 7 bases. The CDR3 extends over 13 amino acids. With 5 bases clipped from V and 4 bases from J, the junction kept 5 bases outside the gene matches. Germline V CDR1 and CDR2: MNHNS, SASEGT. The CDR3 DNA follows: TGTGCCAGCAGTAGGGGACAGTGGTACGAGCAGTACTTC. Residues: CASSRGQWYEQYF.

This clonotype has ten or more counts. The V and J genes are TRBV28 and TRBJ2-7; tentative D call: TRBD2 (6 bases). The CDR3 totals 14 residues. V lost 5 bases and J lost 5, with 16 bases in between. Germline V gene data show CDR1 as MDHEN and CDR2 as SYDVKM. CDR3 protein: CASSAPGRTHEQYV. In DNA, the CDR3 is TGTGCCAGCAGTGCTCCAGGGAGGACCCACGAGCAGTACGTC.

The CDR3 coding sequence is TGTGCCACCAGTGATGCCGGGACCCAAGAGACCCAGTACTTC. Translated, it gives CATSDAGTQETQYF. The chain couples TRBV24-1 to TRBJ2-5; D assignment may be TRBD1 or TRBD2 (5 bases each). V was clipped by 3 bases and J by 1 base, with 8 bases between them. Germline V gives CDR1 KGHDR, CDR2 SFDVKD. CDR3 length: 14 residues.

The gene calls are TRBV20-1 and TRBJ2-3; TRBD1 aligns across 7 bases. This CDR3 region has 13 residues. Germline trimming cut 8 bases from V and 0 bases from J; bases unmatched to any gene: 5. Germline CDR1 DFQATT, CDR2 SNEGSKA (reference sequence). The CDR3 sequence is CSQGGGSTDTQYF. The CDR3 bases are TGCAGTCAAGGGGGCGGTAGCACAGATACGCAGTATTTT.

V usage is TRBV28 and J usage is TRBJ2-3, with D possibly being TRBD2 (6 bases). CDR1 and CDR2 from the germline V gene are MDHEN and SYDVKM. The length of the CDR3 is 15 residues. Trimming stripped 10 bases from V and 0 bases from J, with 17 bases between. CDR3 in DNA: TGTGCCACCGTCAATAGCGGTACTAGCACAGATACGCAGTATTTT. Translated, it gives CATVNSGTSTDTQYF.

The chain has TRBV20-1 and TRBJ2-3, with TRBD2 matching 7 bases. The CDR3 sequence is 14 residues long. The V gene's germline CDR1 is DFQATT and CDR2 SNEGSKA (reference sequence). The V gene end was trimmed by 4 bases and the J gene end by 3 bases; junction bases not matched to a gene: 7. The CDR3 DNA is TGCAGTGCTATTGGGAGGGATCGGACAGATACGCAGTATTTT. Protein product: CSAIGRDRTDTQYF.

This clonotype was observed a handful of times. V gene TRBV11-2 combines with J gene TRBJ2-2; 9 bases map to TRBD1. CDR1 is SGHAT, CDR2 FQNNGV, per germline. The CDR3 runs to 14 residues. The V gene end was trimmed by 2 bases and the J gene end by 13 bases; junction bases not matched to a gene: 8. CDR3: CASSLLGQGRGLFF. CDR3 sequence (DNA): TGTGCCAGCAGCTTACTTGGACAGGGGCGGGGGCTGTTTTTT. Using reference TRBV11-2 and TRBJ2-2 for the parts outside the CDR3, the full variable domain is EAGVAQSPRYKIIEKRQSVAFWCNPISGHATLYWYQQILGQGPKLLIQFQNNGVVDDSQLPKDRFSAERLKGVDSTLKIQPAKLEDSAVYLCASSLLGQGRGLFFGEGSRLTVL.

This clonotype showed up just a few times. This rearrangement joins TRBV20-1 to TRBJ1-5, with D uncertain. The CDR3 extends over 16 amino acids. Trimming removed 0 bases at V and 1 base at J, with 13 bases between. Germline V gene sequence: CDR1 DFQATT, CDR2 SNEGSKA (reference sequence). CDR3 region: CSARDGTGRSNQPQHF. In DNA, the CDR3 is TGCAGTGCTAGAGATGGTACGGGTAGGAGCAATCAGCCCCAGCATTTT.

The chain combines TRBV2 with TRBJ1-2; D is unresolved. Trimming stripped 2 bases from V and 5 bases from J, with 12 bases between. In germline, CDR1 is SNHLY, CDR2 FYNNEI. This CDR3 region has 14 residues. The CDR3 region has the DNA TGTGCCAGCAGTGAACCAGTGAGGCTGTATGGCTACACCTTC. This encodes CASSEPVRLYGYTF.

This clonotype turned up a few times. V and J are TRBV20-1 and TRBJ2-2; D is undetermined. From germline, CDR1 is DFQATT and CDR2 SNEGSKA (reference sequence). V lost 6 bases, J lost 2 bases, and 7 bases lay in between. The length of the CDR3 is 12 residues. The CDR3 loop reads CSAEDNTGELFF. CDR3 DNA: TGCAGTGCCGAAGACAACACCGGGGAGCTGTTTTTT.

This clonotype was seen more than once but under ten times. The rearrangement joins TRBV7-2 to TRBJ2-7; no firm D call. The CDR3 consists of 13 residues. The germline V gene has CDR1 SGHTA and CDR2 FQGNSA. The V and J ends lost 5 bases and 3 bases respectively, with 11 bases between them. CDR3 sequence: CASSPMMRYEQYV. The CDR3, as DNA: TGTGCCAGCAGCCCCATGATGCGCTACGAGCAGTACGTC.

This rearrangement joins TRBV28 to TRBJ2-7, with 10 bases matching TRBD1. The length of the CDR3 is 14 residues. V trimming: 7 bases; J trimming: 4 bases; junction bases outside the gene matches: 7. Germline V CDR1 and CDR2: MDHEN, SYDVKM. CDR3 nucleotides: TGTGCCAGCACCAAGGGACAGGGGCATTACGAGCAGTACGTC. Translated: CASTKGQGHYEQYV.

This clonotype has ten or more counts. This chain connects TRBV7-6 to TRBJ1-1; D is possibly TRBD1 (6 bases). V lost 2 bases to trimming and J lost 2 bases, with 15 bases between them. CDR1 and CDR2 from the germline V gene are SGHVS and FNYEAQ. This CDR3 is built from 16 residues. In nucleotides, the CDR3 is TGTGCCAGCAGCTTAATGTCGTTGGGGGCCAACACTGAAGCTTTCTTT. Translation gives CASSLMSLGANTEAFF.